The clone carrying this T cell receptor beta chain was counted only a few times. Its target is not known. The data derive from a study of OX40 agonist ivuxolimab in advanced cancers. Study information: Of mixed ages from about 23 to 85 and averaging about 56 years, the group was about 86% male. Prior checkpoint blockade (anti-PD-1, anti-PD-L1 or anti-CTLA-4) was permitted; under 50% had it. Overall study results and limits: At 0.1 to 3.0 mg/kg and by week 6, clonal expansion occurred in CD4+ and CD8+ blood T cells. Some patients who did not respond also had low normalized T-cell clonal expansion.

This table comes from immunoSEQ multiplex PCR, and its TCRdb copy is limited to in-frame clones, with some not included. The sample consists of around 65,000 clones, more than 70% of them appearing once. This TCR came from an adult with an advanced solid tumor such as melanoma, head and neck, liver or kidney cancer. Sequenced material: CD4+ or CD8+ T cells sorted from blood, taken in a trial of the OX40 agonist ivuxolimab.

CDR3 nucleotides: TGTGCCAGCATTGACAGGGGGGACTATGGCTACACCTTC. It yields the protein CASIDRGDYGYTF. The V and J genes are TRBV5-4 and TRBJ1-2, with TRBD1 matching over 9 bases. CDR3 size: 13 residues. Germline V gives CDR1 SGHNT, CDR2 YYREEE (reference sequence). With V trimmed by 6 bases and J by 3 bases, 3 bases remained unmatched.